Listed below are T cell receptor beta chains from one sample, sequenced in a study of blood T cell repertoires in COVID-19. TCRdb's table, derived via immunoSEQ multiplex PCR, lists solely in-frame clones and lacks some. The sample records about 200,000 clones, roughly 80% being singletons. Specimen: peripheral blood. The receptor set was obtained from a human donor in a cohort sampled during active COVID-19. The CDR3 runs from the conserved cysteine through the conserved F or W. A D gene is named only where the DNA matches it firmly. Clone size is stated in some rows and not others, as once, few, many or a class when expanded.

NA,TRBV18,NA,TRBJ2-5,TGTGCCAGCTCACCGGGGGCGGCTGGAGAGACCCAGTACTTC,CASSPGAAGETQYF
NA,TRBV7-8,TRBD2,TRBJ2-2,TGTGCCAGCAGGTTAAGGTGGCTAGCGGACACGAACACCGGGGAGCTGTTTTTT,CASRLRWLADTNTGELFF
NA,TRBV6-2/TRBV6-3,NA,TRBJ1-5,TGTGCCAGCAGCCCAAGGGGGAGTGGGAACAATCAGCCCCAGCATTTT,CASSPRGSGNNQPQHF
NA,TRBV29-1,TRBD1,TRBJ2-6,TGCAGCGTTTGGGATGGACAGGACTCTGGGGCCAACGTCCTGACTTTC,CSVWDGQDSGANVLTF
NA,TRBV5-1,TRBD1,TRBJ1-1,TGCGCCAGCAGCGCGACCGGGACAGGGAACACTGAAGCTTTCTTT,CASSATGTGNTEAFF
NA,TRBV5-1,NA,TRBJ1-1,TGCGCCAGCAGCTTGACAGGGATGGTAACTGAAGCTTTCTTT,CASSLTGMVTEAFF
few,TRBV7-9,NA,TRBJ1-2,TGTGCCAGCAGCCATGAAGGAGGGAGCCTTGGCTACACCTTC,CASSHEGGSLGYTF
NA,TRBV6-5,NA,TRBJ1-1,TGTGCCAGCAGTTTACAGGGAACCACTGAAGCTTTCTTT,CASSLQGTTEAFF
NA,TRBV29-1,NA,TRBJ2-1,TGCAGCGTTGAAGACGACTACAGGGATCAGTTCTTC,CSVEDDYRDQFF
NA,TRBV19,NA,TRBJ1-5,TGTGCCAGTAATCTTATAGGCAATCAGCCCCAGCATTTT,CASNLIGNQPQHF
NA,TRBV15,TRBD2,TRBJ2-7,TGTGCCACCAGCAGAGAACCGGGGGGGACCTACGAGCAGTACTTC,CATSREPGGTYEQYF
NA,TRBV6-6,NA,TRBJ1-5,TGTGCCAGCAGTTATCAGGGAGGAAGGCCCCAGCATTTT,CASSYQGGRPQHF
once,TRBV28,TRBD1,TRBJ1-2,TGTGCCAGCAGTTCAGGGGGTAACTATGGCTACACCTTC,CASSSGGNYGYTF
NA,TRBV11-2,NA,TRBJ2-3,TGTGCCAGCAGCTCCCGGACTGCTGGGGCAGATACGCAGTATTTT,CASSSRTAGADTQYF
NA,TRBV7-9,NA,TRBJ2-3,TGTGCCAGCAGCTTAGGTGGACATCTTCTTTTT,CASSLGGHLLF
NA,TRBV1,NA,TRBJ2-5,TGCACCAGCAGCCAAGGTGGGACAGGTCGTAGAGCCTTATACTGGAAGGAAGAGACCCAGTACTTC,CTSSQGGTGRRALYWKEETQYF
NA,TRBV6-4,TRBD2,TRBJ2-7,TGTGCCAGCAGATTACGTAGCGGGGGAGCCTACGAGCAGTACTTC,CASRLRSGGAYEQYF
NA,TRBV9,NA,TRBJ1-3,TGTGCCAGCAGCGTAGATCAGACAGTCTCTGGAAACACCATATATTTT,CASSVDQTVSGNTIYF
NA,TRBV3-1/TRBV3-2,TRBD2,TRBJ2-5,TGTGCCAGCAGCCAGGCTAGCGGGAGAAGGAAAGAGACCCAGTACTTC,CASSQASGRRKETQYF
NA,TRBV12-3/TRBV12-4,NA,TRBJ2-1,TGTGCCAGCAGCCGGGACAATGAGCAGTTCTTC,CASSRDNEQFF
NA,TRBV5-1,NA,TRBJ2-3,TGCGCCAGCAGCTTGGTGCGGAATACGCAGTATTTT,CASSLVRNTQYF
NA,TRBV7-9,NA,TRBJ2-6,TGTGCCTCCCCTTTGAGGGAGAGTGGGGCCAACGTCCTGACTTTC,CASPLRESGANVLTF
NA,TRBV9,TRBD2,TRBJ2-5,TGTGCCAGCAGCGTAGTGGGAGGGAAGGGAGAGACCCAGTACTTC,CASSVVGGKGETQYF
NA,TRBV21-1,NA,TRBJ1-1,TGTGCCAGCAGCAAGGGCCACAGGAAGGAGAACACTGAAGCTTTCTTT,CASSKGHRKENTEAFF
few,TRBV5-4,NA,TRBJ1-2,TGTGCCAGCAGCATACAGGGATTTAGCTATGGCTACACCTTC,CASSIQGFSYGYTF
NA,TRBV24-1,TRBD1,TRBJ1-1,TGTGCCACCAGGTCACAGGGGTACACTGAAGCTTTCTTT,CATRSQGYTEAFF
NA,TRBV6-5,NA,TRBJ1-1,TGTGCCAGCAGTTTACATAACCTGGGCAACACTGAAGCTTTCTTT,CASSLHNLGNTEAFF
NA,TRBV7-2,NA,TRBJ2-5,TGTGCCAGCAGCTTTAGGGGGGGGGAGACCCAGTACTTC,CASSFRGGETQYF
NA,TRBV4-3,NA,TRBJ1-2,TGCGCCAGCAGCCAAGTTAAGGGGTTCGGCTATGGCTACACCTTC,CASSQVKGFGYGYTF
NA,TRBV6-5,TRBD2,TRBJ2-7,TGTGCCAGCAGCCCCGGGACTAGCGGACCCTACGAGCAGTACTTC,CASSPGTSGPYEQYF
few,TRBV10-3,NA,TRBJ1-5,TGTGCCATATCATACAGGGAAGATCAGCCCCAGCATTTT,CAISYREDQPQHF
NA,TRBV2,NA,TRBJ1-2,TGTGCCAGCAGTGGATTACAGGGAACTAACTATGGCTACACCTTC,CASSGLQGTNYGYTF
NA,TRBV19,NA,TRBJ1-4,TGTGCCAGTAGTTCGCGGCCGAGCTTTGCAACTAATGAAAAACTGTTTTTT,CASSSRPSFATNEKLFF
NA,TRBV19,TRBD1,TRBJ1-2,TGTGCCAGTAGTATCCGGGACAGGGGGTATGGCTACACCTTC,CASSIRDRGYGYTF
NA,TRBV15,TRBD2,TRBJ2-7,TGTGCCACCAGCAGAGAAAGCGGGAGCTCCTACGAGCAGTACTTC,CATSRESGSSYEQYF
NA,TRBV7-3,NA,TRBJ1-1,TGTGCCAGCAGGACAGGTACGTTT,CASRTGTF
few,TRBV4-1,NA,TRBJ1-3,TGCGCCAGCAGCCAAGTGGGGGGTTCGGGAAACACCATATATTTT,CASSQVGGSGNTIYF
NA,TRBV9,NA,TRBJ2-3,TGTGCCAGCAGCGTACAGACGGGAGCCACAGATACGCAGTATTTT,CASSVQTGATDTQYF
NA,TRBV27,TRBD2,TRBJ2-7,TGTGCCAGCAGTTTATTCCTAGCGGGAGTTTGGGAGCAGTACTTC,CASSLFLAGVWEQYF
NA,TRBV14,TRBD1,TRBJ2-7,TGTGCCAGCAGCCAACTCCTCGGGGGCAGGGGGCAAAACGAGCAGTACTTC,CASSQLLGGRGQNEQYF
NA,TRBV25-1,NA,TRBJ2-7,TGTGCCAGCAGTGACGTGCGGACCTACGAGCAGTACTTC,CASSDVRTYEQYF
NA,TRBV5-4,NA,TRBJ1-4,TGTGCCAGCAGCTTAGGACCTAGGGGTAATGAAAAACTGTTTTTT,CASSLGPRGNEKLFF
NA,TRBV2,TRBD1,TRBJ1-6,TGTGCCAGCAGTGACCGACAGGGCAATTCACCCCTCCACTTT,CASSDRQGNSPLHF
once,TRBV20-1,NA,TRBJ2-7,TGCAGTGCTAGTCTCCCAGGGAAGTCCTACGAGCAGTACTTC,CSASLPGKSYEQYF